The entry below describes one TCR beta chain. Latent tuberculosis screening used tuberculin skin test and IGRA at entry. Sequenced by immunoSEQ multiplex PCR; TCRdb stores in-frame clones only, minus some. Here the sample spans under 40,000 clones, 94% being singletons. Germline V gene lookup returns CDR1 LNHDA and CDR2 SQIVND (reference sequence). This CDR3 is built from 16 residues. V was cut by 5 bases and J by 2 bases, with 16 bases left in between. The sample belongs to a study of T cells in tuberculosis. Sequenced input: PBMCs. The clonotype originates from a donor aged 10 to 29 with latent tuberculosis or without tuberculosis infection. V gene TRBV19 combines with J gene TRBJ1-5; D is possibly TRBD1 (6 bases). CDR3 protein: CASSPNPGAGNQPQHF. The CDR3 DNA follows: TGTGCCAGTAGTCCAAACCCAGGGGCGGGCAATCAGCCCCAGCATTTT.